This passage covers 22 T cell receptor beta chains from one sample sequenced in a study of molecular identifiers for immune sequencing clone quantification. Each CDR3 protein is one row after TCRdb ran MiXCR on the PCR reads. Of 50,000 to 65,000 distinct CDR3 sequences detected, approximately 25% appear once; the ten largest clones hold around 2%. What was sequenced was naive CD8+ T cells from blood, with Jurkat cell RNA spiked in. Subset specified: FACS-sorted CD8+CD4-CCR7+CD45RA+ naive T cells. These TCRs come from a human donor in good health. Some libraries in this study had Jurkat cell RNA spiked in.

A remark on this clonotype: A much more abundant neighbour one base away suggests this may be a read error. CDR3 protein: CASSLAEYTAYAQYF. CDR3 coding DNA: TGTGCCAGCAGCTTAGCTGAGTACACTGCCTACGCGCAGTACTTC. The chain is built from TRBV7-9 and TRBJ2-7; D remains unclear. CDR3 size: 15 residues. The V gene's germline CDR1 is SEHNR and CDR2 FQNEAQ (reference sequence).

This clonotype was counted many times. The CDR3 loop is CASSVEPQGSTGELFF. CDR3 bases: TGTGCCAGCAGCGTAGAGCCGCAGGGGTCTACCGGGGAGCTGTTTTTT. The chain employs TRBV9 and TRBJ2-2, with D perhaps TRBD1 (6 bases). The germline V gene has CDR1 SGDLS and CDR2 YYNGEE. The CDR3 length is 16 residues. V was clipped by 0 bases and J by 5 bases, with 14 bases between them.

The sample holds many counts of this clonotype. This chain uses TRBV3-1 with TRBJ2-4, with D perhaps assigned TRBD1 or TRBD2 (5 bases each). V lost 3 bases, J lost 0 bases, and 21 bases lay in between. The germline gives CDR1 LGHDT, CDR2 YNNKEL (reference sequence). The CDR3 covers 19 residues. CDR3 sequence reads: CASSHPGTPTLLAKNIQYF. In nucleotides, the CDR3 is TGTGCCAGCAGCCATCCCGGGACCCCTACACTACTAGCCAAAAACATTCAGTACTTC. The complete variable domain, with remaining parts taken from reference TRBV3-1 and TRBJ2-4, reads DTAVSQTPKYLVTQMGNDKSIKCEQNLGHDTMYWYKQDSKKFLKIMFSYNNKELIINETVPNRFSPKSPDKAHLNLHINSLELGDSAVYFCASSHPGTPTLLAKNIQYFGAGTRLSVL.

This clonotype was seen only a few times. The CDR3 protein is CASSYRASAFYEQYF. In nucleotides, the CDR3 is TGTGCCAGCAGTTACCGGGCTAGCGCCTTCTACGAGCAGTACTTC. The rearrangement uses TRBV6-6 and TRBJ2-7; maybe TRBD2 (6 bases). V lost 2 bases to trimming and J lost 3 bases, with 14 bases between them. Germline V CDR1 and CDR2: MNHNY, SVGAGI (reference sequence). The CDR3 consists of 15 residues.

Points on this clonotype: This could be a read error, since a much larger clone is one nucleotide away. V usage is TRBV2 and J usage is TRBJ2-7, with D tentatively TRBD2 (6 bases). CDR1 and CDR2 (germline): SNHLY, FYNNEI. The CDR3 sequence is 13 residues long. The ends were cut back, 6 bases at V and 6 bases at J, with 15 bases in the middle. CDR3: CASRELGSGEQYF. The CDR3 bases are TGTGCCAGCAGAGAATTAGGTAGCGGCGAGCAGTACTTC.

The chain couples TRBV19 to TRBJ2-1, with TRBD1 matching 8 bases. In germline, CDR1 is LNHDA, CDR2 SQIVND (reference sequence). V trimming: 1 base; J trimming: 16 bases; junction bases outside the gene matches: 3. This CDR3 has 11 residues. The CDR3 DNA sequence: TGTGCCAGTAGTATAGGCAGGGGGCACTTCTTC. It yields the protein CASSIGRGHFF.

Details on this clonotype: Possible read error: a much larger clone is one base away. The rearrangement uses TRBV29-1 and TRBJ2-7; D remains unclear. Looked up from germline, CDR1 is SQVTM and CDR2 is ANQGSEA. This CDR3 has 12 amino acids. The CDR3 is CGVVGLSYEQYF. CDR3 DNA: TGCGGCGTTGTAGGTCTCTCCTACGAGCAGTACTTC.

There are many counts of this clonotype. V is TRBV19 and J is TRBJ2-7; no clear D. Germline CDR1 LNHDA, CDR2 SQIVND (reference sequence). Trimming shortened V by 5 bases and J by 0 bases, and 14 bases separated the two germline ends. The CDR3 runs 15 residues. The CDR3 coding sequence is TGTGCCAGTAGTGTCTCTGGTGGGCCCTCCTACGAGCAGTACTTC. This codes for CASSVSGGPSYEQYF.

Points on this clonotype: A read error may explain this, as a much larger clone is one base away. The genes are TRBV6-5 and TRBJ2-1; possibly TRBD2 for D (6 bases). Germline lookup yields CDR1 MNHEY and CDR2 SVGAGI. The CDR3 spans 14 residues. V lost 4 bases to trimming and J lost 7 bases, with 14 bases between them. The CDR3 reads CASSSRGTANEQFF. The CDR3 nucleotides are TGTGCCAGCAGTTCACGGGGGACGGCGAATGAGCAGTTCTTC.

As to this clonotype: A much larger clone differs from this one at a single base, so this may be a read error. This chain connects TRBV14 to TRBJ1-6; unclear D gene. This CDR3 has 15 residues. Germline V gene sequence: CDR1 SGHDN, CDR2 FVKESK. The CDR3 spells CASSHREWANLPLHF. In DNA, the CDR3 is TGTGCCAGCAGCCACCGAGAGTGGGCGAATTTACCCCTCCACTTT.

Note on this clonotype: A much larger clonotype is one base distant, so this may be a read error. This chain uses TRBV6-2 or TRBV6-3 with TRBJ2-3; no clear D. Trimming cost V 4 bases and J 0 bases, with 11 bases left between them. From germline, CDR1 is MNHEY and CDR2 SVGEGT. This CDR3 spans 15 amino acids. The CDR3 loop reads CASSCSGQSTDTQYF. The CDR3 region has the DNA TGTGCCAGCAGTTGCTCTGGTCAGAGCACAGATACGCAGTATTTT.

A few counts support this clonotype. J is TRBJ2-3 and V is TRBV11-3; 7 nucleotides agree with TRBD2. Germline V gene sequence: CDR1 SGHNT, CDR2 YENEEA. This CDR3 spans 13 amino acids. J lost 7 bases, V lost 4 bases, and 5 bases had no gene match. CDR3 region: CASSSGTTHTQYF. The CDR3 DNA reads as TGTGCCAGCAGCTCAGGGACTACGCATACGCAGTATTTT.

This clonotype was seen many times. The genes are TRBV4-1 and TRBJ2-2, with unresolved D. With 1 base removed from V and 4 bases from J, the gap between germline ends came to 16 bases. This CDR3 contains 17 residues. Per the germline V gene, CDR1 is MGHRA and CDR2 is YSYEKL. The CDR3 DNA is TGCGCCAGCAGCCAAGTTGGAACCCCCCGGTTCACCGGGGAGCTGTTTTTT. The encoded protein is CASSQVGTPRFTGELFF.

About this clonotype: One base away lies a much larger clone, so this may be a sequencing read error. This likely comes from a read error, as the CDR3 has no conserved phenylalanine or tryptophan at its end. The chain recombines TRBV6-2 or TRBV6-3 with TRBJ1-1; D unresolved. In germline, CDR1 is MNHEY, CDR2 SVGEGT. The CDR3 sequence is 14 residues long. The germline V and J ends were trimmed by 5 bases and 4 bases, with 14 bases remaining between them. In DNA form, the CDR3 reads TGTGCCAGCAGTACCACACGTCCTTTCACTGAAGCTTTCGTT. Translated: CASSTTRPFTEAFV.

This clonotype was seen ten or more times. The chain links TRBV2 to TRBJ1-5, with D unresolved. The germline gives CDR1 SNHLY, CDR2 FYNNEI. The CDR3 runs 14 residues. The germline V and J ends were trimmed by 3 bases and 5 bases, with 11 bases remaining between them. CDR3 sequence reads: CASSDPSRDQPQHF. CDR3 in DNA: TGTGCCAGCAGTGATCCTTCCAGAGATCAGCCCCAGCATTTT.

This clonotype was seen at least ten times. The chain is built from TRBV28 and TRBJ2-5, with 9 positions matching TRBD1. Germline V gives CDR1 MDHEN, CDR2 SYDVKM. With V trimmed by 3 bases and J by 2 bases, 10 bases remained unmatched. There are 17 residues in the CDR3. In DNA, the CDR3 is TGTGCCAGCAGTTTCATCGGCGGACAGGGGCGGCAAGAGACCCAGTACTTC. This gives the protein CASSFIGGQGRQETQYF.

This clonotype was seen ten or more times. The rearrangement links TRBV15 to TRBJ2-7, with 7 bases aligning to TRBD2. The V segment lost 4 bases and the J segment 3 bases; nucleotides outside the gene matches: 6. The CDR3 spans 14 residues. CDR1 LNHNV and CDR2 YYDKDF come from the germline V gene (reference sequence). CDR3 coding DNA: TGTGCCACCAGCACCTCACCGGGGGGCTACGAGCAGTACTTC. Translating gives CATSTSPGGYEQYF.

This clonotype appeared many times. The rearrangement uses TRBV7-9 and TRBJ1-2, with D hard to call. Looked up from germline, CDR1 is SEHNR and CDR2 is FQNEAQ (reference sequence). CDR3 length: 16 residues. The V gene lost 5 bases and the J gene lost 1 base, with 17 bases spanning the gap. CDR3 bases: TGTGCCAGCAGCACGTCCGGACCGCAAGTTAACTATGGCTACACCTTC. It is translated as CASSTSGPQVNYGYTF.

The genes are TRBV6-6 and TRBJ1-2; a weak D match, TRBD1 (5 bases). Germline loops: CDR1 MNHNY, CDR2 SVGAGI (reference sequence). The CDR3 runs 16 residues. Deletions cut 8 bases from V and 4 bases from J, with 23 bases between. This CDR3 is CASARDLSVQAYGYTF. The CDR3 DNA reads as TGTGCCAGCGCTCGGGACTTATCGGTGCAGGCCTATGGCTACACCTTC.

About this clonotype itself: One base away lies a much larger clone, so this may be a sequencing read error. The chain couples TRBV7-9 to TRBJ2-3, with D unresolved. The CDR3 has 15 amino acids. Germline V lookup: CDR1 SEHNR, CDR2 FQNEAQ (reference sequence). CDR3 amino acids: CAGSLRWAETDTQYF. As DNA, the CDR3 is TGTGCCGGCAGCTTACGCTGGGCCGAAACAGATACGCAGTATTTT. Supplemented by reference TRBV7-9 and TRBJ2-3, the full variable domain reads DTGVSQNPRHKITKRGQNVTFRCDPISEHNRLYWYRQTLGQGPEFLTYFQNEAQLEKSRLLSDRFSAERPKGSFSTLEIQRTEQGDSAMYLCAGSLRWAETDTQYFGPGTRLTVL.

This clonotype has more than one count but fewer than ten. The chain is built from TRBV5-6 and TRBJ2-4; D ambiguous. Trimming left V 3 bases short and J 8 bases short, with 12 bases between. Looked up from germline, CDR1 is SGHDT and CDR2 is YYEEEE. This CDR3 spans 13 amino acids. In DNA form, the CDR3 reads TGTGCCAGCAGCTACGGTAGTGGATACATTCAGTACTTC. This translates into CASSYGSGYIQYF.

As concerns this clonotype: Given a much more abundant clone one base away, this may be a read error. The chain uses TRBV29-1 and TRBJ1-1; D is uncertain. The length of the CDR3 is 11 residues. CDR1 is SQVTM and CDR2 is ANQGSEA in the germline V gene. The CDR3 coding sequence is TGCAGCGTTGTTAGAAACACTGAAGCTTCCTTT. This gives the protein CSVVRNTEASF.